This TCR beta chain was observed in a study of Ad26.COV2.S vaccination and SARS-CoV-2 variants. About the research overall: Donor participated within the Ad26.COV2.S arm of the COV1001 trial.

As concerns this clone: Antigen: not known.

Treatment in this sample: about 20 received Ad26.COV2.S at low or high dose, single or two shots; 5 received placebo; per-sample allocation not given. Sampling took place 63 days after the first vaccine or placebo injection. Sequencing was performed with immunoSEQ multiplex PCR; in TCRdb, only in-frame clones are kept and a portion is missing. The data contain around 340,000 clones, 65% to 90% of them singletons. Findings of the study overall: Breadth measured for non-spike TCRs was similar across vaccine and placebo recipients. There was a possibility that the TCR breadth and depth analyses underestimated total T cell responses. Vaccine recipients had higher spike-specific TCR breadth than placebo recipients.

Germline V CDR1 and CDR2: MDHEN, SYDVKM. This CDR3 contains 13 residues. Trimming stripped 7 bases from V and 5 bases from J, with 15 bases between. The chain joins TRBV28 to TRBJ2-7; tentatively, D is TRBD1 (5 bases). This specimen was peripheral blood, taken in a trial of Ad26.COV2.S vaccine versus placebo. The TCR originated in a person aged 18-60 years who received the Ad26.COV2.S COVID-19 vaccine or a placebo. DNA of the CDR3: TGTGCCAGCACCGCCAGGGCGGCTAACGAGCAGTACTTC. This sequence encodes CASTARAANEQYF.